Below, 31 T cell receptor beta chains from the same sample are listed, as sequenced in a study of STAT5B mutations in CD4+ large granular lymphocyte leukemia. Generated by immunoSEQ multiplex PCR, the TCRdb table keeps only in-frame clones and is missing some. The table shows about 23,000 clones, with 82% occurring only once. Material: CD4+ T cells from blood buffy coats. These receptor sequences come from a human donor in good health.

The rearrangement links TRBV5-1 to TRBJ1-2; 9 positions agree with TRBD1. V shed 4 bases and J 4 bases; nucleotides not matched to a gene: 5. This CDR3 has 14 residues. Germline loops: CDR1 SGHRS, CDR2 YFSETQ. In nucleotides, the CDR3 is TGCGCCAGCAGCACTATGACAGGGGGCTATGGCTACACCTTC. This sequence encodes CASSTMTGGYGYTF. The full variable domain, rest sourced from reference TRBV5-1 and TRBJ1-2, is KAGVTQTPRYLIKTRGQQVTLSCSPISGHRSVSWYQQTPGQGLQFLFEYFSETQRNKGNFPGRFSGRQFSNSRSEMNVSTLELGDSALYLCASSTMTGGYGYTFGSGTRLTVV.

The V call is TRBV18, the J call TRBJ1-3; D remains unclear. CDR3 length: 16 amino acids. The V end lost 3 bases, the J end lost 3 bases, and 15 bases lay between the germline ends. Germline CDR1 is KGHSH and CDR2 is LQKENI. The CDR3 DNA reads as TGTGCCAGCTCACCGTCGACTCAACCCAATGGAAACACCATATATTTT. This translates into CASSPSTQPNGNTIYF.

The V gene is TRBV7-2, the J gene TRBJ2-3, with 10 bases fitting TRBD2. The CDR3 extends over 16 amino acids. Trimming removed 1 base from V and 1 base from J; junction bases left unmatched: 2. CDR1 SGHTA and CDR2 FQGNSA come from the germline V gene. CDR3 region: CASSLDLAGGTDTQYF. The CDR3, as DNA: TGTGCCAGCAGCTTAGATCTAGCGGGGGGCACAGATACGCAGTATTTT.

This chain uses TRBV5-1 with TRBJ1-6; maybe TRBD1 (6 bases). In germline, CDR1 is SGHRS, CDR2 YFSETQ. Trimming removed 4 bases at V and 7 bases at J, with 15 bases between. This CDR3 region has 15 residues. CDR3 sequence (DNA): TGCGCCAGCAGCCCAACTACAGGGATCAATTCACCCCTCCACTTT. It encodes CASSPTTGINSPLHF.

The chain employs TRBV7-2 and TRBJ2-1, with 12 bases aligning to TRBD2. CDR3 size: 17 residues. V was clipped by 5 bases and J by 0 bases; unmatched bases: 5. CDR1 is SGHTA and CDR2 is FQGNSA in the germline V gene. The CDR3 coding sequence is TGTGCCAGCAGCAAGAGGACTAGCGGGAACTCCTACAATGAGCAGTTCTTC. It translates to CASSKRTSGNSYNEQFF.

J is TRBJ1-1 and V is TRBV29-1, with D unclear. V dropped 2 bases and J dropped 5 bases, with 12 bases sitting between them. Germline V gene sequence: CDR1 SQVTM, CDR2 ANQGSEA. CDR3 size: 13 residues. The CDR3 loop reads CSVESSFGTEAFF. For the CDR3, the DNA is TGCAGCGTTGAATCTTCGTTCGGGACTGAAGCTTTCTTT.

The chain is built from TRBV14 and TRBJ2-7, with TRBD2 matching 13 bases. This CDR3 is 13 amino acids long. V dropped 5 bases and J dropped 9; count of bases not matched to a gene: 4. Per the germline V gene, CDR1 is SGHDN and CDR2 is FVKESK. CDR3 nucleotide sequence: TGTGCCAGCAGCACGGGACTAGCGGGACCGCAGTACTTC. This sequence encodes CASSTGLAGPQYF.

The chain joins TRBV4-1 to TRBJ2-3; 7 nucleotides align to TRBD1. This CDR3 spans 16 amino acids. Trimming took 4 bases from V and 3 from J; bases not matched to a gene: 10. Germline assignment: CDR1 MGHRA and CDR2 YSYEKL. CDR3 nucleotides: TGCGCCAGCAGCCCCACCCGACAGGGTGGGACAGATACGCAGTATTTT. It yields the protein CASSPTRQGGTDTQYF.

Comments on this clone: The germline gene is not matched at one end of the junction; a read error may be the cause. Other DNA sequences in the same sample also yield this CDR3. The rearrangement joins TRBV15 to TRBJ1-6; D is unclear. CDR1 and CDR2 from the germline V gene are LNHNV and YYDKDF (reference sequence). The CDR3 has 14 amino acids. As DNA, the CDR3 is TGTGCCACCAGCAGAGATACTCCATTGTCACCTCTCCACTTT. This codes for CATSRDTPLSPLHF. The whole variable domain, filled in from reference TRBV15 and TRBJ1-6, reads DAMVIQNPRYQVTQFGKPVTLSCSQTLNHNVMYWYQQKSSQAPKLLFHYYDKDFNNEADTPDNFQSRRPNTSFCFLDIRSPGLGDTAMYLCATSRDTPLSPLHFGNGTRLTVT.

This clone was observed a handful of times. The chain has TRBV16 and TRBJ2-1, with 7 bases identical to TRBD2. V was pared by 0 bases and J by 4 bases, with 3 bases of the junction left unmatched. Germline V gene lookup returns CDR1 KGHSY and CDR2 FQNENV. The CDR3 totals 15 residues. Here the CDR3 reads CASSQSGREYNEQFF. CDR3 in DNA: TGTGCCAGCAGCCAATCTGGGCGGGAGTACAATGAGCAGTTCTTC.

The V gene is TRBV7-8, the J gene TRBJ2-1; 7 nucleotides agree with TRBD1. This CDR3 is 18 amino acids long. J lost 0 bases, V lost 2 bases, and 10 bases had no gene match. The V gene's germline CDR1 is SGHVS and CDR2 FQNEAQ. DNA for the CDR3: TGTGCCAGCAGCTTATTCCGTGGACAGGCCTACTCCTACAATGAGCAGTTCTTC. Amino acids: CASSLFRGQAYSYNEQFF.

The V and J genes are TRBV28 and TRBJ2-5; the D gene is possibly TRBD2 (6 bases). In germline, CDR1 is MDHEN, CDR2 SYDVKM. Trimming removed 6 bases at V and 9 bases at J, with 17 bases between. This CDR3 has 13 amino acids. The CDR3: CASSAPPTGAQYF. The CDR3, as DNA: TGTGCCAGCAGCGCCCCCCCGACGGGGGCCCAGTACTTC.

CDR3 protein: CASRFEEIAEAFF. In DNA, the CDR3 is TGTGCCAGCAGGTTCGAGGAAATCGCTGAAGCTTTCTTT. The rearrangement links TRBV2 to TRBJ1-1, with no clear D. The CDR3 is made up of 13 amino acids. Deletions cut 6 bases from V and 6 bases from J, with 14 bases between. CDR1 and CDR2 from the germline V gene are SNHLY and FYNNEI.

This clone has just a few counts. The CDR3 spells CASSTEVGTSYEQYF. The CDR3 DNA reads as TGTGCCAGCTCAACAGAGGTGGGGACCTCCTACGAGCAGTACTTC. V gene TRBV18 combines with J gene TRBJ2-7, with D perhaps being TRBD1 or TRBD2 (5 bases each). Germline-derived CDR1 and CDR2 are KGHSH and LQKENI. Trimming shortened V by 5 bases and J by 0 bases, and 14 bases separated the two germline ends. The CDR3 is 15 residues long.

The chain employs TRBV28 and TRBJ2-6; 10 bases match TRBD1. The V gene's germline CDR1 is MDHEN and CDR2 SYDVKM. Trimming cost V 5 bases and J 0 bases; bases outside gene matches: 7. The CDR3 covers 18 residues. The CDR3 sequence: CASSGTTGGRSGANVLTF. As DNA, the CDR3 is TGTGCCAGCAGTGGAACGACAGGGGGCCGCTCTGGGGCCAACGTCCTGACTTTC.

The rearrangement joins TRBV7-2 to TRBJ1-2, with 9 bases aligning to TRBD1. Unmatched junction bases numbered 8, after V lost 5 bases and J lost 4 bases. The CDR3 covers 15 residues. From germline, CDR1 is SGHTA and CDR2 FQGNSA. The CDR3 sequence is CASSLAGQGSYGYTF. The DNA of the CDR3 is TGTGCCAGCAGCCTCGCGGGACAGGGAAGCTATGGCTACACCTTC.

V usage is TRBV5-4 and J usage is TRBJ2-5; perhaps D is TRBD1 or TRBD2 (5 bases each). The V end was cut by 4 bases, the J end by 4 bases, with 17 bases between. The length of the CDR3 is 15 residues. Germline-derived CDR1 and CDR2 are SGHNT and YYREEE (reference sequence). The DNA for the CDR3 is TGTGCCAGCAGCCCCCCGGGGCTAGCCGGAGAGACCCAGTACTTC. It codes for CASSPPGLAGETQYF.

This clone appeared a single time. The V call is TRBV10-1, the J call TRBJ1-5; 7 positions agree with TRBD1. The CDR3 is made up of 19 amino acids. Germline-derived CDR1 and CDR2 are WNHNN and SYGVQD (reference sequence). V dropped 1 base and J dropped 0; count of bases not matched to a gene: 12. CDR3 sequence: CASSEFEGQLLDSNQPQHF. The CDR3 nucleotides read TGCGCCAGCAGTGAGTTTGAGGGACAGCTACTCGATAGCAATCAGCCCCAGCATTTT.

This sequence joins TRBV18 and TRBJ2-5, with TRBD2 matching 11 bases. Trimming cost V 3 bases and J 12 bases; bases outside gene matches: 6. Germline V lookup: CDR1 KGHSH, CDR2 LQKENI. This CDR3 contains 13 residues. The CDR3 region is CASSPGLAEPEYF. CDR3 nucleotides: TGTGCCAGCTCACCGGGACTAGCGGAGCCCGAGTACTTC. Using reference TRBV18 and TRBJ2-5 for the parts outside the CDR3, the full variable domain is NAGVMQNPRHLVRRRGQEARLRCSPMKGHSHVYWYRQLPEEGLKFMVYLQKENIIDESGMPKERFSAEFPKEGPSILRIQQVVRGDSAAYFCASSPGLAEPEYFGPGTRLLVL.

The chain links TRBV30 to TRBJ1-5; D call uncertain. Per the germline V gene, CDR1 is GTSNPN and CDR2 is SVGIG (reference sequence). The CDR3 runs to 13 residues. Deletions cut 5 bases from V and 1 base from J, with 9 bases between. This CDR3 is CAWALGSNQPQHF. The CDR3, as DNA: TGTGCCTGGGCCCTTGGAAGCAATCAGCCCCAGCATTTT.

This chain links TRBV28 with TRBJ2-7; D perhaps matches TRBD2 (7 bases). The CDR3 covers 14 residues. The V end was cut by 8 bases, the J end by 2 bases, with 16 bases between. The germline V gene encodes CDR1 MDHEN and CDR2 SYDVKM. CDR3 coding DNA: TGTGCCAGCGCTTGGGGGGGCTCCCCCTACGAGCAGTACTTC. It encodes CASAWGGSPYEQYF. The full variable domain, its missing parts supplied by reference TRBV28 and TRBJ2-7, is DVKVTQSSRYLVKRTGEKVFLECVQDMDHENMFWYRQDPGLGLRLIYFSYDVKMKEKGDIPEGYSVSREKKERFSLILESASTNQTSMYLCASAWGGSPYEQYFGPGTRLTVT.

The chain joins TRBV2 to TRBJ2-3, with 11 bases matching TRBD2. This CDR3 has 14 amino acids. Trimming at V came to 5 bases and at J to 8 bases, leaving 6 bases not matched to a gene. Per germline, CDR1 SNHLY and CDR2 FYNNEI. The CDR3 DNA is TGTGCCAGCAGTCCCGGGACTAGCGGAACTACGCAGTATTTT. Its protein product is CASSPGTSGTTQYF.

The chain combines TRBV5-5 with TRBJ1-5; TRBD1 is a possible D gene (5 bases). Germline assignment: CDR1 SGHKS and CDR2 YYEKEE (reference sequence). V was pared by 4 bases and J by 6 bases, with 17 bases between. There are 15 residues in the CDR3. The CDR3 is CASSAIQGIGQPQHF. For the CDR3, the DNA is TGTGCCAGCAGCGCGATCCAGGGTATAGGTCAGCCCCAGCATTTT.

In its sample, this clone was seen a few times. The chain uses TRBV18 and TRBJ2-7, with D possibly being TRBD2 (7 bases). V shed 6 bases and J shed 6 bases, with 12 bases lying between them. This CDR3 is 12 amino acids long. The germline CDR1 and CDR2 sequences are KGHSH and LQKENI. The CDR3: CASSRAGAEQYF. CDR3 coding DNA: TGTGCCAGCTCCCGGGCGGGGGCCGAGCAGTACTTC. Full variable domain (remainder filled in from reference TRBV18 and TRBJ2-7): NAGVMQNPRHLVRRRGQEARLRCSPMKGHSHVYWYRQLPEEGLKFMVYLQKENIIDESGMPKERFSAEFPKEGPSILRIQQVVRGDSAAYFCASSRAGAEQYFGPGTRLTVT.

This chain links TRBV27 with TRBJ1-2; possible D gene TRBD1, 5 bases. The germline V and J ends were trimmed by 6 bases and 2 bases, with 10 bases remaining between them. Germline V gene lookup returns CDR1 MNHEY and CDR2 SMNVEV (reference sequence). The CDR3 extends over 13 amino acids. CDR3 sequence reads: CASRDPGNYGYTF. The CDR3 nucleotides read TGTGCCAGCAGAGACCCAGGGAACTATGGCTACACCTTC.

The rearrangement joins TRBV5-4 to TRBJ2-2; D gene ambiguous. Trimming removed 4 bases from V and 2 bases from J, with 12 bases in between. CDR3 length: 15 amino acids. Looked up from germline, CDR1 is SGHNT and CDR2 is YYREEE (reference sequence). This CDR3 reads CASSDRRVNTGELFF. The CDR3, as DNA: TGTGCCAGCAGCGATCGACGGGTTAACACCGGGGAGCTGTTTTTT.

The CDR3 nucleotides read TGTGCCAGTAGCCACGACAGGAGGGCGCAGTACGAGCAGTACTTC. Protein sequence: CASSHDRRAQYEQYF. The chain carries TRBV19 and TRBJ2-7; D tentatively fits TRBD1 or TRBD2 (6 bases each). The V end was cut by 6 bases, the J end by 4 bases, with 19 bases between. The germline gives CDR1 LNHDA, CDR2 SQIVND (reference sequence). The CDR3 extends over 15 amino acids.

V and J are TRBV7-9 and TRBJ1-3; 7 bases are a match to TRBD1. The V segment lost 0 bases and the J segment 2 bases; nucleotides outside the gene matches: 7. This CDR3 is 17 amino acids long. The V gene's germline CDR1 is SEHNR and CDR2 FQNEAQ (reference sequence). CDR3 sequence (DNA): TGTGCCAGCAGCTTAGCGCAGGGACAGCGGGCTGGAAACACCATATATTTT. It yields the protein CASSLAQGQRAGNTIYF.

The table lists this clone with a count of one. V gene TRBV18 combines with J gene TRBJ1-5, with D hard to call. There are 16 residues in the CDR3. Germline V lookup: CDR1 KGHSH, CDR2 LQKENI. Trimming stripped 2 bases from V and 3 bases from J, with 14 bases between. The chain's CDR3 is CASSPAKDLTNQPQHF. DNA of the CDR3: TGTGCCAGCTCACCAGCGAAGGACCTTACCAATCAGCCCCAGCATTTT.

The rearrangement uses TRBV18 and TRBJ1-5, with D tentatively TRBD1 (5 bases). Germline V CDR1 and CDR2: KGHSH, LQKENI. Deletions cut 1 base from V and 2 bases from J, with 12 bases between. CDR3 length equals 16 residues. CDR3 nucleotide sequence: TGTGCCAGCTCACCACAAGGGACCGGAGGCAATCAGCCCCAGCATTTT. Translated, it gives CASSPQGTGGNQPQHF.

The chain combines TRBV4-2 with TRBJ2-3, with 7 bases aligning to TRBD2. This CDR3 has 19 residues. Germline V CDR1 and CDR2: LGHNA, YNFKEQ. With V trimmed by 3 bases and J by 2 bases, 17 bases remained unmatched. The DNA for the CDR3 is TGTGCCAGCAGCCAGTGGCGTGGAAAACAGCGGGATCTCACAGATACGCAGTATTTT. This translates into CASSQWRGKQRDLTDTQYF.